Here is one T cell receptor beta chain with its context. It lacks a known antigen. The junction does not match germline at one end; this may be a read error. The data were taken from a study of blood T cell repertoires in COVID-19 (dated by TCRdb to about 2020). In the study overall: The collaborator samples originated in the United States, Italy and Spain and spanned the acute and convalescent phases of COVID-19. The prospective study material was composed of cDNA or gDNA derived from T cells, B-cell-depleted T cells, or PBMCs. The dataset comprised deeply sampled blood TCRbeta repertoires from subjects exposed to, actively infected with, or recovered from COVID-19. A freely available public database, intended as a resource for researchers studying the immune response to SARS-CoV-2, is where the repertoires were released. The samples were drawn from two sources: the first 160 participants of the ongoing ImmuneRACE study, and approximately 1,300 subjects contributed by 6 global collaborators. The sample metadata nearly always contained a de-identified subject ID, COVID-19 status, age in years and sex. Where available, HLA class I and class II types were taken from metadata supplied by the sample provider and were not determined by assay-based typing. Broader findings and caveats from the paper: The quantity of clinical and demographic metadata differed by source and by participant and was supplied without curation.

From its cysteine to its phenylalanine, the CDR3 spans 10 amino acids. The DNA shown is the 30-base CDR3, in frame from base 1. In the germline V gene, CDR1 corresponds to MDHEN and CDR2 to SYDVKM. TCRbeta CDR3 regions were amplified from genomic DNA using the immunoSEQ Assay, a bias-controlled multiplex PCR. Concerning the study's data processing: Within the assay, amplification of reference gene primers was used to estimate how many nucleated cells each sample contained. To quantify the absolute abundance of each unique TCRbeta CDR3 rearrangement, sequence reads were collapsed and filtered. For each sample, productive Simpson clonality was calculated by taking the square root of Simpson's diversity index across productive rearrangements. This immuneACCESS table, as held by TCRdb, lists in-frame sequences with V and J called but not all clones. Of the missing ones, under half trace to an unresolved V gene in checked studies; the others have no known cause. V and J calls and clone size are those listed in that table; D and trimming were worked out from the DNA. The table for this sample lists just over 350,000 clones; about 90% of them were counted only once. The ten largest clones take up around 3% of the sample.

Enrolling through a virtual design, the prospective study's participants ranged in age from roughly 18 to 100 years and lived across more than 20 United States geographic areas. In the prospective study, cohorts were assigned on the basis of participant-reported clinical history obtained from a screening survey and a study questionnaire. Recovered participants in ImmuneRACE Cohort 3 were defined by two consecutive negative NP/OP PCR tests, clearance by a healthcare professional, or resolution of symptoms. In the prospective study, mobile phlebotomists collected whole blood, serum and a nasopharyngeal or oropharyngeal swab from each participant. Additional blood draws and questionnaires over an approximately two-month period could optionally be provided by prospective study participants. Before DNA extraction, prospective study blood samples were shipped either frozen or at room temperature.

This sequence uses TRBV28 and TRBJ1-2; no D gene can be assigned with confidence. Specimen: PBMCs or T cells enriched from blood (not recorded which). The clonotype comes from a woman younger than 45 who had recovered from COVID-19. In nucleotide form, the sequence is TGTGCCAGCAGGGCTACCAAACAGTTTTTC. Its coded protein is CASRATKQFF.